The rows below give T cell receptor beta chains drawn from one sample of a study of beta chain features in type 1 diabetes. Using immunoSEQ multiplex PCR, the repertoire was profiled, and TCRdb retains in-frame clones only, with some absent. Of 40,000 to 45,000 clones detected, approximately 68% appear once; the ten largest clones hold more than 2%. Sequences were obtained from Tregs from blood. Receptors originate from a woman in her late teens or twenties with type 1 diabetes. The CDR3 runs from the conserved cysteine through the conserved F or W. Each record gives: V gene, J gene, CDR3 protein.

v_gene: TRBV10-3
j_gene: TRBJ2-1
CDR3aa: CAISRQSKPTSGNEQFF

v_gene: TRBV7-6
j_gene: TRBJ2-1
CDR3aa: CASSLSSGQSEQFF

v_gene: TRBV18
j_gene: TRBJ1-1
CDR3aa: CASSPQKLGGLAEAFF

v_gene: TRBV7-9
j_gene: TRBJ2-2
CDR3aa: CASSRTGAFPGELFF

v_gene: TRBV4-2
j_gene: TRBJ2-1
CDR3aa: CASSQESLAGVYNEQFF

v_gene: TRBV11-2
j_gene: TRBJ2-1
CDR3aa: CASSLDPATSNNEQFF

v_gene: TRBV25-1
j_gene: TRBJ1-4
CDR3aa: CASSDFIGGLSEKLFF

v_gene: TRBV6-6
j_gene: TRBJ2-2
CDR3aa: CASSLSQGNAGELFF

v_gene: TRBV19
j_gene: TRBJ1-1
CDR3aa: CASSSRTGNTEAFF

v_gene: TRBV30
j_gene: TRBJ1-2
CDR3aa: CAWRRTGGSYGYTF

v_gene: TRBV5-5
j_gene: TRBJ1-1
CDR3aa: CASSPSRTGRTEAFF

v_gene: TRBV29-1
j_gene: TRBJ2-5
CDR3aa: CSVAQGAPGGETQYF

v_gene: TRBV4-3
j_gene: TRBJ2-5
CDR3aa: CASSQGPGLAGGGETQYF

v_gene: TRBV29-1
j_gene: TRBJ2-5
CDR3aa: CSAPSTGETQYF

v_gene: TRBV7-2
j_gene: TRBJ1-2
CDR3aa: CASSLAREVDYGYTF

v_gene: TRBV11-2
j_gene: TRBJ2-7
CDR3aa: CASSFTSGPYEQYF

v_gene: TRBV19
j_gene: TRBJ1-5
CDR3aa: CASSIAVGSYQPQHF

v_gene: TRBV7-2
j_gene: TRBJ2-1
CDR3aa: CASSSGLAGPFRGEQFF

v_gene: TRBV5-1
j_gene: TRBJ2-7
CDR3aa: CASSLAPGLGVYEQYF

v_gene: TRBV29-1
j_gene: TRBJ2-7
CDR3aa: CSVAGTGFAEQYF

v_gene: TRBV13
j_gene: TRBJ2-1
CDR3aa: CASLISGMTYNEQFF

v_gene: TRBV4-3
j_gene: TRBJ2-7
CDR3aa: CASSQDIRGEQYF

v_gene: TRBV16
j_gene: TRBJ1-6
CDR3aa: CASSQRDSYNSPLHF

v_gene: TRBV6-5
j_gene: TRBJ1-1
CDR3aa: CASSYSRWGQGKVAFF

v_gene: TRBV9
j_gene: TRBJ1-2
CDR3aa: CASSVGTALFNGYTF

v_gene: TRBV18
j_gene: TRBJ1-5
CDR3aa: CASSQGQPDSNQPQHF

v_gene: TRBV9
j_gene: TRBJ2-3
CDR3aa: CASSVEGKRVFRPDTQYF

v_gene: TRBV7-2
j_gene: TRBJ1-2
CDR3aa: CASRLRSGTEGGYTF

v_gene: TRBV27
j_gene: TRBJ2-7
CDR3aa: CASHESGISYEQYF

v_gene: TRBV6-1
j_gene: TRBJ2-3
CDR3aa: CASMGRGGGADTQYF

v_gene: TRBV5-4
j_gene: TRBJ2-5
CDR3aa: CASSQQLTSQETQYF

v_gene: TRBV7-6
j_gene: TRBJ2-7
CDR3aa: CASSLNGENEQYF

v_gene: TRBV4-1
j_gene: TRBJ2-3
CDR3aa: CASSQEPSGSPSAQYF

v_gene: TRBV15
j_gene: TRBJ2-1
CDR3aa: CATSRDGSTSYNEQFF

v_gene: TRBV19
j_gene: TRBJ2-5
CDR3aa: CASSEDSVGRTQYF

v_gene: TRBV19
j_gene: TRBJ1-6
CDR3aa: CASTGTGGYGSPLHF

v_gene: TRBV27
j_gene: TRBJ2-7
CDR3aa: CASSNIGGSYEQYF